This TCR beta chain was observed in a study of blood T cell repertoires in COVID-19. This clone was seen a few times. In the source study's methods: Amplified reference gene primers provided the basis for estimating nucleated cell counts. Some clones are missing from TCRdb's copy, which holds only in-frame ones; the method was immunoSEQ multiplex PCR. V and J calls and clone size are given by that table; D and trimming were obtained from the DNA. The repertoire holds roughly 300,000 clones, with 80% to 85% as singletons. Between the trimmed V and J ends, which lost 4 bases and 4 bases, there was a span of 20 bases. Germline lookup yields CDR1 SGHDT and CDR2 YYEEEE. The length of the CDR3 is 16 residues.

The V and J genes are TRBV5-6 and TRBJ1-2; D remains unclear. The TCR sequence derives from a woman in her sixties with active or convalescent COVID-19. The sample was peripheral blood. CDR3 amino acids: CASSHDLTKDFYGYTF. For the CDR3, the DNA is TGTGCCAGCAGCCATGATTTGACTAAAGATTTCTATGGCTACACCTTC.